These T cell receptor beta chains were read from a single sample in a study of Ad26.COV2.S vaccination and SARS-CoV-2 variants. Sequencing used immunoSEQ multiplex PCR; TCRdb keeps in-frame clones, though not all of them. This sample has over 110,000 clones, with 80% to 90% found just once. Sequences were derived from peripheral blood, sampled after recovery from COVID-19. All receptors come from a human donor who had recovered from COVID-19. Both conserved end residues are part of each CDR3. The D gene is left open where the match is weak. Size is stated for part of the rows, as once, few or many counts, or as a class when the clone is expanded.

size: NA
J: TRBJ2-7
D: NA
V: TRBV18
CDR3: CASSPPGGNSYEQYF
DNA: TGTGCCAGCTCACCACCGGGTGGGAACTCCTACGAGCAGTACTTC

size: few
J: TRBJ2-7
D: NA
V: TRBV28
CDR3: CASSLGAYEQYF
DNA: TGTGCCAGCAGTTTAGGGGCGTACGAGCAGTACTTC

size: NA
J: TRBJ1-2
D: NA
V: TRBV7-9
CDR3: CASSLSTANYGYTF
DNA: TGTGCCAGCAGCTTAAGTACGGCTAACTATGGCTACACCTTC

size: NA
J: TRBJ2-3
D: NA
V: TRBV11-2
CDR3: CASSLVSRGLTDTQYF
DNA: TGTGCCAGCAGCTTAGTATCGCGGGGACTCACAGATACGCAGTATTTT

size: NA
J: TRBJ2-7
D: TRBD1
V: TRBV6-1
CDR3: CASSESLDRGPYEQYF
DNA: TGTGCCAGCAGTGAAAGCTTGGACAGGGGTCCCTACGAGCAGTACTTC

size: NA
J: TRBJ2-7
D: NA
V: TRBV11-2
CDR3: CASRGGVEDLEPYEQYF
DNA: TGTGCCAGCAGAGGGGGGGTTGAAGATTTAGAACCCTACGAGCAGTACTTC

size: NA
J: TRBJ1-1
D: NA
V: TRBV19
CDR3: CASSFVTGNTEAFF
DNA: TGTGCCAGTAGTTTCGTCACAGGGAACACTGAAGCTTTCTTT

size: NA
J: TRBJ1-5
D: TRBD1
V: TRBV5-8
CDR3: CASTRGQGDQPQHF
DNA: TGTGCCAGCACTCGAGGACAGGGCGATCAGCCCCAGCATTTT

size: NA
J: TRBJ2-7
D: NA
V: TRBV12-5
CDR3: CASGLVRGGQAYEQYF
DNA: TGTGCTAGTGGTTTGGTAAGGGGGGGGCAGGCCTACGAGCAGTACTTC

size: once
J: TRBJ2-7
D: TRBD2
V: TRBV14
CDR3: CASSQGTLGLAGGLHYEQYF
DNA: TGTGCCAGCAGCCAAGGCACATTAGGACTAGCGGGGGGGCTTCACTACGAGCAGTACTTC

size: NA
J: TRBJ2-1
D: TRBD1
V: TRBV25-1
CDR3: CASSEVPGTGGRNEQFF
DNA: TGTGCCAGCAGTGAAGTACCCGGGACAGGGGGCAGGAATGAGCAGTTCTTC

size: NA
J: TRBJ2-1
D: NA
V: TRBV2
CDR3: CASSIEGGHEQFF
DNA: TGTGCCAGCAGTATCGAAGGCGGGCATGAGCAGTTCTTC

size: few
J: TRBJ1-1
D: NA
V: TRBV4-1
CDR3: CASSPIGGALNTEAFF
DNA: TGCGCCAGCAGCCCCATAGGAGGGGCCCTGAACACTGAAGCTTTCTTT

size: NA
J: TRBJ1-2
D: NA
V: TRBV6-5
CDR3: CASRMTVPEGYTF
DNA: TGTGCCAGCCGGATGACAGTTCCTGAAGGCTACACCTTC

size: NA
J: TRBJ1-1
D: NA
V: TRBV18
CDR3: CASSPDYTEAFF
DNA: TGTGCCAGCTCACCCGACTACACTGAAGCTTTCTTT

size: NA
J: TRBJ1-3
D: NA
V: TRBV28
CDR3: CASSSIPVVDF
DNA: TGTGCCAGCAGTTCCATCCCGGTCGTCGATTTT

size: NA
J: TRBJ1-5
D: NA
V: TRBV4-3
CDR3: CASSQDLSNQPQHF
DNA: TGCGCCAGCAGCCAAGATCTTTCGAATCAGCCCCAGCATTTT

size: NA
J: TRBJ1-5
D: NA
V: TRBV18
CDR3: CASSPSVGNQPQHF
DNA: TGTGCCAGCTCACCCTCGGTCGGCAATCAGCCCCAGCATTTT

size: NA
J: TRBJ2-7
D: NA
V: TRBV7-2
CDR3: CASSPRGRVLEQYF
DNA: TGTGCCAGCAGCCCAAGGGGCAGGGTTTTAGAGCAGTACTTC

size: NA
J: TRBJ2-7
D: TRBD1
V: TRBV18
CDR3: CASSPGQVLDEQYF
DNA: TGTGCCAGCTCACCCGGACAGGTGCTGGACGAGCAGTACTTC

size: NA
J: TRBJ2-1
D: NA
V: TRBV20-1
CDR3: CSASEGREGDAEQFF
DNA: TGCAGTGCTAGTGAGGGTAGGGAAGGCGATGCTGAGCAGTTCTTC

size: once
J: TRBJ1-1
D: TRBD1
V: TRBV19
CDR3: CASRQRQGEAFF
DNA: TGTGCCAGTAGGCAACGACAGGGCGAAGCTTTCTTT

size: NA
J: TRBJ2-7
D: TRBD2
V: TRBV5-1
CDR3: CASSSGGPLYEQYF
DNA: TGCGCCAGCAGCTCGGGGGGTCCCCTCTACGAGCAGTACTTC

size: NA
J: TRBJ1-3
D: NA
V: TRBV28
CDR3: CASSRTEKRNTIYF
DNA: TGTGCCAGCAGTAGAACGGAAAAAAGAAACACCATATATTTT

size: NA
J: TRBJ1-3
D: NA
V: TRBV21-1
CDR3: CASSDLKDRSGNTIYF
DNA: TGTGCCAGCAGCGACCTTAAGGACAGGAGTGGAAACACCATATATTTT

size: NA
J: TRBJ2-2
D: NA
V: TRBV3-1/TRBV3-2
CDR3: CASSQGGHPSGELFF
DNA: TGTGCCAGCAGCCAAGGTGGCCATCCATCCGGGGAGCTGTTTTTT

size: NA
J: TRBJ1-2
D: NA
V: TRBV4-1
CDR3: CASSQEPGTYGYTF
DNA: TGCGCCAGCAGCCAAGAGCCAGGGACCTATGGCTACACCTTC

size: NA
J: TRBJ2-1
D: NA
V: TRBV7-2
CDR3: CASSFQVWVNEQFF
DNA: TGTGCCAGCAGCTTCCAGGTCTGGGTCAATGAGCAGTTCTTC

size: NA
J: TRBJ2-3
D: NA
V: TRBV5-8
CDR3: CASSLGATQYF
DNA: TGTGCCAGCAGCTTGGGCGCTACGCAGTATTTT

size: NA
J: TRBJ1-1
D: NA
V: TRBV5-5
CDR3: CASSPGLTAPEAFF
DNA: TGTGCCAGCAGCCCTGGACTAACCGCCCCGGAAGCTTTCTTT

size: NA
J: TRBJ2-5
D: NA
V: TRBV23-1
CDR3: CASSQDTRVETQYF
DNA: TGCGCCAGCAGTCAAGACACCAGGGTGGAGACCCAGTACTTC

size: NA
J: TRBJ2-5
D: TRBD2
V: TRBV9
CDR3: CASSVSAQRGGRKTQYF
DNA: TGTGCCAGCAGCGTATCCGCTCAGCGGGGTGGACGGAAGACCCAGTACTTC

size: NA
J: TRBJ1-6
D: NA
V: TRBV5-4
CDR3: CASSLRDNSPLHF
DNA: TGTGCCAGCAGCTTGCGTGATAATTCACCCCTCCACTTT

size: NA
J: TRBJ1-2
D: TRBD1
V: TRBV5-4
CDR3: CASSLSQGGYGYTF
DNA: TGTGCCAGCAGCTTGTCGCAGGGGGGCTATGGCTACACCTTC

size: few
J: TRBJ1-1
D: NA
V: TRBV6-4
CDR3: CASSDSSGTEAFF
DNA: TGTGCCAGCAGTGACTCGTCAGGCACTGAAGCTTTCTTT

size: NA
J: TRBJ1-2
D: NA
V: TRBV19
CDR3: CASSDNGWNYGYTF
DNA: TGTGCCAGTAGTGACAACGGGTGGAACTATGGCTACACCTTC

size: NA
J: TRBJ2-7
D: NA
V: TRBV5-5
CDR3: CASSFDSIFYEQYF
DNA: TGTGCCAGCAGCTTCGATTCCATTTTCTACGAGCAGTACTTC

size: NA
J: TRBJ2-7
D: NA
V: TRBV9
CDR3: CASSVELGREQYF
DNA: TGTGCCAGCAGCGTAGAGTTAGGGCGGGAGCAGTACTTC

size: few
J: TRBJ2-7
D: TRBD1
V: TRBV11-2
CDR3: CASSSGGSYEQYF
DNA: TGTGCCAGCAGCTCAGGGGGCTCCTACGAGCAGTACTTC

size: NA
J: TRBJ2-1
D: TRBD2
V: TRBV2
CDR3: CASSPPSGGYNEQFF
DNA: TGTGCCAGCAGCCCCCCCAGCGGGGGGTACAATGAGCAGTTCTTC

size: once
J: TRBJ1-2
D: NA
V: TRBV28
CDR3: CASFSPNYGYTF
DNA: TGTGCCAGCTTCTCCCCGAACTATGGCTACACCTTC

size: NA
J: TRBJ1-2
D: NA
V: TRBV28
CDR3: CASSPTSGGGYTF
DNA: TGTGCCAGCAGTCCGACCTCGGGGGGTGGCTACACCTTC

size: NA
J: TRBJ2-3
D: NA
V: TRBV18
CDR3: CASSIQGAGSSTDTQYF
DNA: TGTGCCAGCTCAATACAGGGAGCAGGCTCTAGCACAGATACGCAGTATTTT

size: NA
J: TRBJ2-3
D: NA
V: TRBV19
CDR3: CASSIYSGSTDTQYF
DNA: TGTGCCAGTAGTATCTATAGCGGCAGCACAGATACGCAGTATTTT

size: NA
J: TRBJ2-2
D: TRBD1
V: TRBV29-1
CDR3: CSVEGVQGVETGELFF
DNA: TGCAGCGTTGAAGGTGTCCAGGGGGTGGAGACCGGGGAGCTGTTTTTT